The present TCR beta chain was sequenced within a study of T cells after yellow fever vaccination. This clonotype appeared many times. TCRdb re-derived calls from the 5' RACE reads in MiXCR, one entry per CDR3 protein. This repertoire shows about 50,000 distinct CDR3 sequences, 7.4% found once; its top ten account for 28%. V lost 0 bases to trimming and J lost 2 bases; unmatched junction nucleotides: 9. Germline loops: CDR1 SQVTM, CDR2 ANQGSEA. CDR3 length: 17 amino acids. The TCR was taken from a man aged 18 to 30 who received the YFV17D yellow fever vaccine. This specimen was CD8+ T cells sorted from PBMCs, taken approximately 15 days after the first yellow fever vaccination. The chain carries TRBV29-1 and TRBJ2-1; 8 positions match TRBD1. CDR3 in DNA: TGCAGCGTTGAAGAACCCCTGGACAGGGCGACCTACAATGAGCAGTTCTTC. Its translation is CSVEEPLDRATYNEQFF.